These 8 T cell receptor beta chains originate from one sample sequenced in a study of tissue T cells after allogeneic stem cell transplantation. The repertoire was sequenced with immunoSEQ multiplex PCR; TCRdb's copy has only in-frame clones and lacks some. This sample has fewer than 30,000 clones, with over 75% found just once. The sequencing here drew on blood, taken before transplantation. These TCRs come from a woman aged 18 to 55 who later had graft-versus-host disease after an allogeneic stem cell transplant.

V usage is TRBV6-2 or TRBV6-3 and J usage is TRBJ2-5; a weak D match, TRBD2 (5 bases). The CDR3 is made up of 13 amino acids. V dropped 5 bases and J dropped 1 base, with 8 bases sitting between them. CDR1 and CDR2 from the germline V gene are MNHEY and SVGEGT. The CDR3 DNA is TGTGCCAGCAGTCTGGACTTCCAAGAGACCCAGTACTTC. Residues: CASSLDFQETQYF.

CDR3 in DNA: TGTGCCAGCAGGGCCCGGGACAGGCCCCTCTACGAGCAGTACTTC. Translation: CASRARDRPLYEQYF. The rearrangement links TRBV27 to TRBJ2-7, with 8 nucleotides matching TRBD1. Trimming at V came to 6 bases and at J to 3 bases, leaving 10 bases not matched to a gene. Germline V lookup: CDR1 MNHEY, CDR2 SMNVEV (reference sequence). CDR3 length: 15 amino acids.

V usage is TRBV6-2 or TRBV6-3 and J usage is TRBJ1-1; D perhaps matches TRBD1 (5 bases). V dropped 6 bases and J dropped 3 bases, with 17 bases sitting between them. This CDR3 has 15 residues. CDR1 and CDR2 from the germline V gene are MNHEY and SVGEGT. This CDR3 is CASSQQGGGYTEAFF. DNA of the CDR3: TGTGCCAGCAGCCAGCAAGGCGGGGGTTACACTGAAGCTTTCTTT.

J is TRBJ1-1 and V is TRBV28, with D possibly TRBD1 on 6 matching bases. Trimming removed 3 bases at V and 8 bases at J, with 16 bases between. The CDR3 runs to 14 residues. From germline, CDR1 is MDHEN and CDR2 SYDVKM. The CDR3 sequence: CASSFDRSTREAFF. The DNA of the CDR3 is TGTGCCAGCAGTTTTGACAGGTCGACAAGGGAAGCTTTCTTT.

The table lists this clone with a few counts. J is TRBJ1-2 and V is TRBV5-1; the D is unclear. Trimming removed 7 bases at V and 7 bases at J, with 11 bases between. There are 11 residues in the CDR3. Looked up from germline, CDR1 is SGHRS and CDR2 is YFSETQ. The CDR3 coding sequence is TGCGCCAGCGGTGGGGTAGGTGGCTACACCTTC. It encodes CASGGVGGYTF.

V usage is TRBV27 and J usage is TRBJ2-2, with TRBD1 as a possible D gene (6 bases). The germline gives CDR1 MNHEY, CDR2 SMNVEV (reference sequence). The V gene lost 3 bases and the J gene lost 1 base, with 15 bases spanning the gap. The CDR3 has 17 amino acids. Written as DNA, the CDR3 is TGTGCCAGCAGTTTGGTCGCAGGACAGAAGAACACCGGGGAGCTGTTTTTT. Amino acids: CASSLVAGQKNTGELFF.

V gene TRBV30 combines with J gene TRBJ1-1, with D tentatively TRBD1 (5 bases). This CDR3 spans 11 amino acids. V lost 2 bases, J lost 7 bases, and 8 bases lay in between. Germline V gene sequence: CDR1 GTSNPN, CDR2 SVGIG (reference sequence). This CDR3 reads CAWSIQGEAFF. The CDR3 bases are TGTGCCTGGAGTATCCAGGGTGAAGCTTTCTTT. Variable domain in full (rest from reference TRBV30 and TRBJ1-1): SQTIHQWPATLVQPVGSPLSLECTVEGTSNPNLYWYRQAAGRGLQLLFYSVGIGQISSEVPQNLSASRPQDRQFILSSKKLLLSDSGFYLCAWSIQGEAFFGQGTRLTVV.

This sequence joins TRBV15 and TRBJ2-2; 9 bases map to TRBD1. Losses at the gene ends were 3 bases for V and 6 bases for J; bases not matched to a gene: 5. Germline-derived CDR1 and CDR2 are LNHNV and YYDKDF (reference sequence). The CDR3 extends over 15 amino acids. This CDR3 is CATSRTGGYSGELFF. The CDR3 bases are TGTGCCACCAGCAGGACAGGGGGGTATTCCGGGGAGCTGTTTTTT.